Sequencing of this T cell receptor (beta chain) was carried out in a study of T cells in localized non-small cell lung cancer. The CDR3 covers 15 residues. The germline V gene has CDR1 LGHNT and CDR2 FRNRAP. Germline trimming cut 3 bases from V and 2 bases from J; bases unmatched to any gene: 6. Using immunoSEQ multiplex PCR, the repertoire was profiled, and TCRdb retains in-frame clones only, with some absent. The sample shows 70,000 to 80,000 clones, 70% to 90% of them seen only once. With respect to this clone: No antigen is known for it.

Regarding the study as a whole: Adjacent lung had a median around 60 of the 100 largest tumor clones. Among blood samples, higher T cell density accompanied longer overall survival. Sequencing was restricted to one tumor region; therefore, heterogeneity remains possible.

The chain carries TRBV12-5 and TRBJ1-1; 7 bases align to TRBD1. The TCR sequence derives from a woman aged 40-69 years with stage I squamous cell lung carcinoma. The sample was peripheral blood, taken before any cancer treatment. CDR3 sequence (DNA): TGTGCTAGTGGTTTAGGGGGCAGCCGAAACACTGAAGCTTTCTTT. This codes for CASGLGGSRNTEAFF.